This TCR beta chain was captured by sequencing in a study of cytomegalovirus exposure and HLA in healthy donors. Study in general: A preliminary data release comprised tens of millions of unique TCRs obtained from HLA-typed donors. Findings and limits, study-wide: A later analysis linked 15,000 to 20,000 TCR beta sequences to HLA alleles at 0.05 false discovery rate. Follow-up analysis found HLA locus-dependent TCR association rates, highest for DRB1 and lowest for HLA-C.

As concerns this clone: Its antigen is undetermined.

The V gene end was trimmed by 4 bases and the J gene end by 4 bases; junction bases not matched to a gene: 8. The CDR3 loop spans 15 amino acids. Germline loops: CDR1 SQVTM, CDR2 ANQGSEA. The donors gave bone marrow, and they were healthy. It was with 60 Vbeta and 13 Jbeta primers that the PCR ran. The protocol was immunoSEQ multiplex PCR, while the TCRdb copy is restricted to in-frame clones and leaves out a portion. There are around 130,000 clones in the sample; 81% occur only once, and around 2.3% lies in the top ten. This chain joins TRBV29-1 and TRBJ1-1; TRBD1 aligns across 11 bases. Sample: PBMCs. The TCR was taken from a middle-aged woman in good health and CMV-seronegative. CDR3 nucleotides: TGCAGCGTTGTTGCGGACAGGGGGCTGAGCACTGAAGCTTTCTTT. This sequence encodes CSVVADRGLSTEAFF.